This T cell receptor (beta chain) appears in the sequencing data of a study of blood T cells in healthy people across ages. From germline, CDR1 is MDHEN and CDR2 SYDVKM. The CDR3 runs 16 residues. Trimming took 4 bases from V and 7 from J; bases not matched to a gene: 10. The second PCR ran roughly 6 to 11 cycles with a sample-barcoded 5' primer and J-beta primers. TCRdb ran MiXCR on the 5' RACE reads and lists one entry per CDR3 protein. The profile shows hundreds of thousands of distinct CDR3 sequences, 45% to 60% of them singletons. This clonotype was obtained from a woman of 80 years or more in good health. The sequencing input was blood. The V call is TRBV28, the J call TRBJ2-7; 13 nucleotides line up with TRBD2. The CDR3 nucleotides are TGTGCCAGCAGTTCTCGGACTAGCGGGAGTTACAATGAGCAGTACTTC. Protein: CASSSRTSGSYNEQYF.